Here is one T cell receptor (beta chain) with its context. Its antigen is undetermined. In germline, CDR1 is MNHEY, CDR2 SVGAGI. V was clipped by 0 bases and J by 7 bases; unmatched bases: 8. The CDR3 runs 16 residues. The data originate from a study of beta chain features in type 1 diabetes. General study points: For Type 1 diabetes patients, all four CD4+ subsets carried TCRB CDR3s that were moderately but significantly shorter.

The study reverse transcribed the entire isolated RNA, so it sequenced expressed TCRB transcripts. Assay used: immunoSEQ multiplex PCR; TCRdb lists only in-frame clones, some missing. The table includes about 280,000 clones, approximately 15% detected once. This chain links TRBV6-5 with TRBJ1-5; 8 positions agree with TRBD1. The specimen sequenced was naive CD4+ T cells from blood. The receptor's source is a man aged 18 to 30 with type 1 diabetes. The CDR3 DNA sequence: TGTGCCAGCAGTTACTCAGGACAGGGCAACGGGCAGCCCCAGCATTTT. It yields the protein CASSYSGQGNGQPQHF.